This T cell receptor (beta chain) comes out of a study of T cell repertoires in cytomegalovirus infection. Study-wide results and caveats: In two of eight donors, the top clonotype was HLA-C-restricted CMV-specific. Adding up the frequency of public TCR beta families identified people who carried CMV plus the relevant HLA.

About this clonotype itself: Its target is unknown.

MiXCR, applied by TCRdb to the reads, yields one record per CDR3 protein. The sample carries roughly 760,000 distinct CDR3 sequences, about a third recorded once. The sequence derives from a human donor in good health (CMV status not recorded). Some clones in this sample may be carry-over from other donors' samples. Specimen: PBMCs.

CDR3 sequence (DNA): TGTGCCAGTAGCCTAAGCCTGACTAGCGGGAGCGATGAGCAGTTCTTC. This translates into CASSLSLTSGSDEQFF. The rearrangement joins TRBV19 to TRBJ2-1, with 12 bases aligning to TRBD2. After removal of 6 bases from V and 8 bases from J, the junction contained 11 bases not matched to a gene. Looked up from germline, CDR1 is LNHDA and CDR2 is SQIVND (reference sequence). The CDR3 length is 16 residues. Supplemented by reference TRBV19 and TRBJ2-1, the full variable domain reads DGGITQSPKYLFRKEGQNVTLSCEQNLNHDAMYWYRQDPGQGLRLIYYSQIVNDFQKGDIAEGYSVSREKKESFPLTVTSAQKNPTAFYLCASSLSLTSGSDEQFFGPGTRLTVL.